The entry below gives a single T cell receptor beta chain sequence along with its context. Its antigen remains unidentified. These data belong to a study of Ad26.COV2.S vaccination and SARS-CoV-2 variants. Treatment described: some 19 received Ad26.COV2.S at low or high dose, single or two shots; 5 received placebo; per-sample allocation not given. Repertoires come from day 63 after the first vaccine or placebo injection. Regarding the study as a whole: Overall T cell responses may have been underestimated by the analyses of TCR breadth and depth.

Trimming took 1 base from V and 0 from J, leaving 10 bases between them. This CDR3 spans 15 amino acids. Germline lookup yields CDR1 MGHRA and CDR2 YSYEKL. Assay used: immunoSEQ multiplex PCR; TCRdb lists only in-frame clones, some missing. The table has roughly 320,000 clones, more than 75% seen once. Sequencing was performed on peripheral blood, taken in a trial of Ad26.COV2.S vaccine versus placebo. The rearrangement uses TRBV4-1 and TRBJ2-7; D might be TRBD2 (5 bases). The source is a person between 18 and 59 years old who received the Ad26.COV2.S COVID-19 vaccine or a placebo. The CDR3 nucleotides read TGCGCCAGCAGCCAAGTAGAGGACTCCTCCTACGAGCAGTACTTC. This translates into CASSQVEDSSYEQYF.